This T cell receptor (delta chain) was sequenced during a study of γδ T cells in repeated Plasmodium falciparum infection. Study-level background: The natural-infection arm compared Malian children under seasonal malaria with matched Australian children. Donors had four controlled P. falciparum NF54 infections over about 640 days.

TCRdb processed the multiplex PCR reads again with the CATT caller. The table records 93,000 or so delta-chain clones, approximately 1% of them present only once. This clone showed up just a few times. TCRdb has a much larger clone's protein, which differs at residue 18 from the translation of this DNA, likely because of a read error; what is shown is the protein translated from the DNA. The sequencing sample was made of gamma-delta T cells from blood. The receptor was isolated from a pool of human donors (malaria-infected and uninfected, not separated).

The CDR3 nucleotides read TGTGCCTGTGACATTGTCGTACCTGGGGGATACCGAGAGAGCGATAAACTCTTCTTT. Translating it yields CACDIVVPGGYRESDKLFF. This rearrangement joins TRDV2 to TRDJ2; 11 bases agree with TRDD3. The J gene, missing from TCRdb, was assigned here through DNA to germline matching. The CDR3 has 19 residues. Germline V gene lookup returns CDR1 GEAIGNYY and CDR2 EKD. V dropped 2 bases and J dropped 12; count of bases not matched to a gene: 22.